The source of this T cell receptor beta chain is a study of radiation and T cells in renal cell carcinoma. Across the study: Nephrectomy followed 15 Gy stereotactic body radiation by 4 weeks. General study results and limits: No pretreatment tumor biopsies were available for baseline clonotypes.

With respect to this clone: The antigen is not known.

Some clones are missing from TCRdb's copy, which holds only in-frame ones; the method was immunoSEQ multiplex PCR. Of around 86,000 clones in the sample, approximately 86% were seen once. The sample's time point: blood 2 weeks post-SBRT. Specified treatment: 15 Gy SBRT to primary tumor, nephrectomy 4 weeks later. Serial blood draws occurred at baseline and 2 and 4 weeks post-SBRT. CDR3 length equals 19 residues. Between the trimmed V and J ends, which lost 3 bases and 5 bases, there was a span of 27 bases. Germline-derived CDR1 and CDR2 are SGHTS and YDEGEE. Here the sequenced sample was blood, taken from a patient whose treatment included radiotherapy and nephrectomy. The chain employs TRBV5-8 and TRBJ2-1; D possibly corresponds to TRBD1 (8 bases). This sequence was found in a woman between 50 and 59 years old with renal cell carcinoma. The CDR3: CASSSTTNPGQGGDNEQFF. DNA of the CDR3: TGTGCCAGCAGCTCGACAACAAACCCTGGACAGGGAGGGGACAATGAGCAGTTCTTC.